The clone carrying this T cell receptor (beta chain) was seen only a few times. Its antigen is currently unknown. This entry belongs to a study of post-analysis software for immune sequencing data. As for the study in general: Relapsing-remitting, secondary progressive and progressive-relapsing multiple sclerosis were all included among the disease courses.

Built from TCR beta cDNA, the libraries had unique molecular identifiers in them. Input populations of 1 to 10 million T cells gave rise to some 500,000 cDNA molecules. TCRdb processed the PCR reads anew with MiXCR; each CDR3 protein has one entry. The top ten clones hold roughly 5% of a sample with 650,000 to 850,000 distinct CDR3 sequences, more than 45% of them seen once. This CDR3 is 12 amino acids long. In germline, CDR1 is SQVTM, CDR2 ANQGSEA. The J segment lost 6 bases and the V segment lost 7 bases, leaving 5 bases of the junction unmatched. Points from the study as a whole: The authors found that F measure strongly co-clustered same-batch samples. The study found TRBV5-6, TRBV5-1 and TRBV20-1 among 5 or 6 TRBV segments more frequent in patients than controls. The study found significantly lower normalized Chao1 diversity in multiple sclerosis patients than in controls.

The genes are TRBV29-1 and TRBJ2-1, with TRBD2 matching 8 bases. This sequence was found in a girl under 18 with multiple sclerosis. The sample consisted of blood. The CDR3 sequence is CSARTSPNEQFF. DNA of the CDR3: TGCAGCGCTAGGACTAGCCCCAATGAGCAGTTCTTC.